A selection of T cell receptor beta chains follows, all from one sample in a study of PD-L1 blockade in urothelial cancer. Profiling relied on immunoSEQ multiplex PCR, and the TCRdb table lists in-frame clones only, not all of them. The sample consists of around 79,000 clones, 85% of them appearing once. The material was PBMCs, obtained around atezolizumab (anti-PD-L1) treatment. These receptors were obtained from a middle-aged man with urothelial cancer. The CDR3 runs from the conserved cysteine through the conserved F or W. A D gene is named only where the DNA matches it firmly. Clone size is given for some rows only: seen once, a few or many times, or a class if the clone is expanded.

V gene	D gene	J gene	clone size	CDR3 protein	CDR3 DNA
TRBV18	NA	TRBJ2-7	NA	CASSPAGRSYEQYF	TGTGCCAGCTCACCCGCAGGCCGCTCCTACGAGCAGTACTTC
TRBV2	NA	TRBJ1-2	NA	CASSQTPGGYTF	TGTGCCAGCAGTCAGACTCCTGGTGGCTACACCTTC
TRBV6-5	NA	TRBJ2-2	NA	CASSQGYGELFF	TGTGCCAGCAGTCAGGGGTACGGGGAGCTGTTTTTT
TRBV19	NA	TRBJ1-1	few	CASSNVGEAFF	TGTGCCAGTAGTAACGTCGGTGAAGCTTTCTTT
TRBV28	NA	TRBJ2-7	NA	CASSKGLYEQYF	TGTGCCAGCTCGAAGGGGCTATACGAGCAGTACTTC
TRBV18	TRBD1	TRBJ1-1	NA	CASSPPMGQGTEAFF	TGTGCCAGCTCACCACCGATGGGACAGGGCACTGAAGCTTTCTTT
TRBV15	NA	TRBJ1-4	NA	CATARGNEKLFF	TGTGCCACCGCCCGGGGTAATGAAAAACTGTTTTTT
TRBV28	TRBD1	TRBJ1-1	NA	CASSLITGGTEAFF	TGTGCCAGCAGTCTGATAACAGGGGGCACTGAAGCTTTCTTT
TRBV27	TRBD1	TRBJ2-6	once	CASSLVPGQATSGANVLTF	TGTGCCAGCAGCTTAGTACCGGGACAGGCGACCTCTGGGGCCAACGTCCTGACTTTC
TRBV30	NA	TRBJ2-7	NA	CAWVQGREQYF	TGTGCCTGGGTACAGGGACGCGAGCAGTACTTC
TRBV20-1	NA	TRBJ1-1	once	CSATGGTEAFF	TGCAGTGCTACCGGAGGCACTGAAGCTTTCTTT
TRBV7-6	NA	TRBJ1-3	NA	CASSQDVSSGNTIYF	TGTGCCAGCAGCCAAGATGTGAGCTCTGGAAACACCATATATTTT
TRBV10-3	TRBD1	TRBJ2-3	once	CAISPRPGGDTQYF	TGTGCCATCAGTCCCCGCCCAGGGGGAGATACGCAGTATTTT
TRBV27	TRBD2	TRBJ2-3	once	CASKAGVNGADTQYF	TGTGCCAGCAAGGCGGGGGTGAATGGTGCAGATACGCAGTATTTT
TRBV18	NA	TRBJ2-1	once	CASSPRGDEQFF	TGTGCCAGCTCACCACGGGGGGATGAGCAGTTCTTC
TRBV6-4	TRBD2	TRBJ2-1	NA	CASSVAGGRNEQFF	TGTGCCAGCAGTGTGGCGGGAGGGCGGAATGAGCAGTTCTTC
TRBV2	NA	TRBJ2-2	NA	CASSVSGANTGELFF	TGTGCCAGCAGTGTTTCGGGAGCGAACACCGGGGAGCTGTTTTTT
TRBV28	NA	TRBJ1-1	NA	CASSLRAQAVKNTEAFF	TGTGCCAGCAGTTTACGGGCGCAAGCGGTAAAGAACACTGAAGCTTTCTTT
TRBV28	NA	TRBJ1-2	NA	CASTPGSAVYGYTF	TGTGCCAGCACCCCGGGGTCGGCAGTATATGGCTACACCTTC
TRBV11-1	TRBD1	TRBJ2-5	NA	CASSQGPETQYF	TGTGCCAGTTCACAGGGGCCAGAGACCCAGTACTTC
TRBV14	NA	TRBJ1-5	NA	CASSRSQDMPQHF	TGTGCCAGCAGCCGCTCTCAGGATATGCCCCAGCATTTT
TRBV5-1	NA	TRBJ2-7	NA	CASSDHYYEQYF	TGCGCCAGCAGCGACCACTACTACGAGCAGTACTTC
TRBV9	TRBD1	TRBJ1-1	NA	CASSVAGDRTTEAFF	TGTGCCAGCAGCGTAGCTGGGGACAGGACTACTGAAGCTTTCTTT
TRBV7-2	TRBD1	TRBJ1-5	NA	CASSPGQGGGQPQHF	TGTGCCAGCAGCCCCGGACAGGGCGGGGGTCAGCCCCAGCATTTT
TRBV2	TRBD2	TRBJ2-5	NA	CASSASGSSTETQYF	TGTGCCAGCAGTGCCAGCGGGAGTTCGACAGAGACCCAGTACTTC
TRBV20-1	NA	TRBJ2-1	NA	CSAPPRDEQFF	TGCAGTGCTCCCCCCCGCGATGAGCAGTTCTTC
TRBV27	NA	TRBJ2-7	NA	CASAGRSYEQYF	TGTGCCAGCGCGGGAAGGTCCTACGAGCAGTACTTC
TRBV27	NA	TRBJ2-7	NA	CASSLGRGSPYEQYF	TGTGCCAGCAGCTTAGGAAGGGGGAGCCCCTACGAGCAGTACTTC
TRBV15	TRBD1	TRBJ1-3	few	CATGLPGQGRNTIYF	TGTGCCACCGGCCTGCCCGGACAGGGAAGAAACACCATATATTTT
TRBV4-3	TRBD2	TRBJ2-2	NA	CASSHGSGRADGELFF	TGCGCCAGCAGCCATGGTAGCGGGAGGGCTGACGGGGAGCTGTTTTTT
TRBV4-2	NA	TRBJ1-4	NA	CASSLHGEKGEKLFF	TGTGCCAGCAGCCTACACGGGGAGAAGGGAGAAAAACTGTTTTTT
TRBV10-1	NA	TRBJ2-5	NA	CASSDKETQYF	TGCGCCAGCAGTGATAAAGAGACCCAGTACTTC
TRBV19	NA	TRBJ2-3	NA	CASRHRGLDTDTQYF	TGTGCCAGTAGGCACAGGGGACTGGACACAGATACGCAGTATTTT
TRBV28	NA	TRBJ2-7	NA	CASSPGRAYEQYF	TGTGCCAGCAGCCCCGGCAGGGCGTACGAGCAGTACTTC
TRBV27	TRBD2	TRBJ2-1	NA	CASSPRTGLAANNEQFF	TGTGCCAGCAGTCCTCGAACGGGACTAGCGGCAAACAATGAGCAGTTCTTC
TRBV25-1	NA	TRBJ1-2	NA	CASSPGESFGYTF	TGTGCCAGCAGTCCGGGGGAGTCGTTCGGCTACACCTTC
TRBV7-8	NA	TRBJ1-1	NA	CASSSGRGTEAFF	TGTGCCAGCAGCTCGGGGAGGGGCACTGAAGCTTTCTTT
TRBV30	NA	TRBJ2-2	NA	CAWKHRANTGELFF	TGTGCCTGGAAGCACAGGGCCAACACCGGGGAGCTGTTTTTT
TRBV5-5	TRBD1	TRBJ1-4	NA	CASSQLRDSNEKLFF	TGTGCCAGCAGCCAACTCCGGGACAGTAATGAAAAACTGTTTTTT
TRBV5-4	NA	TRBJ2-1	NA	CASSPYKAKGDEQFF	TGTGCCAGCAGCCCGTACAAGGCTAAAGGGGATGAGCAGTTCTTC
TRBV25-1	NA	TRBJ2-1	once	CASSEAGGPYNEQFF	TGTGCCAGCAGTGAAGCCGGCGGGCCTTACAATGAGCAGTTCTTC
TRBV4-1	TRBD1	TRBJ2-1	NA	CASSRGTGDNEQFF	TGCGCCAGCAGCCGGGGGACAGGGGACAATGAGCAGTTCTTC
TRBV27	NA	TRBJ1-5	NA	CASRRLSNQPQHF	TGTGCCAGCAGAAGACTAAGCAATCAGCCCCAGCATTTT
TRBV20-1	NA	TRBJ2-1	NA	CSAVPGHEQFF	TGCAGTGCGGTCCCAGGCCATGAGCAGTTCTTC
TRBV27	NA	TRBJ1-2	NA	CANFLGQIYGYTF	TGTGCCAACTTCCTCGGACAGATCTATGGCTACACCTTC
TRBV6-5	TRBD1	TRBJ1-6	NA	CASSYSGQGDSPLHF	TGTGCCAGCAGTTACTCGGGACAGGGAGATTCACCCCTCCACTTT
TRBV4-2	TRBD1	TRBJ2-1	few	CASSQSGQGNNEQFF	TGTGCCAGCAGCCAGAGTGGACAGGGAAACAATGAGCAGTTCTTC
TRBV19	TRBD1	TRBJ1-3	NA	CASGTGTGGNTIYF	TGTGCCAGTGGGACCGGGACAGGGGGAAACACCATATATTTT
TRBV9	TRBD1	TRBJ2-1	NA	CASSVSGKNRDRDINEQFF	TGTGCCAGCAGCGTCTCAGGAAAAAACCGGGACAGGGATATCAATGAGCAGTTCTTC